A few counts support the clone carrying this T cell receptor (beta chain). The data were obtained in a study of CD8+ T cells in alopecia areata. Germline lookup yields CDR1 LGHNA and CDR2 YSLEER. The CDR3 has 16 amino acids. Trimming took off 0 bases at V and 5 bases at J, with 13 bases between the two ends. Treatment specified: oral pan-JAK inhibitor, 5-10 mg twice daily. Investigators isolated RNA and reverse transcribed it into cDNA to act as the sequencing template. The protocol was immunoSEQ multiplex PCR, while the TCRdb copy is restricted to in-frame clones and leaves out a portion. The sample consists of about 270,000 clones, about three fifths of them appearing once.

The sequence was collected from a human donor with alopecia areata. The V gene is TRBV4-3, the J gene TRBJ1-4; tentative D call: TRBD1 (6 bases). The sample consisted of CD4+ T cells sorted from blood, taken at approximately week 52, from a patient treated with tofacitinib. Here the CDR3 reads CASSQESRGRNEKLFF. The CDR3 DNA sequence: TGCGCCAGCAGCCAAGAATCCAGGGGAAGGAATGAAAAACTGTTTTTT.